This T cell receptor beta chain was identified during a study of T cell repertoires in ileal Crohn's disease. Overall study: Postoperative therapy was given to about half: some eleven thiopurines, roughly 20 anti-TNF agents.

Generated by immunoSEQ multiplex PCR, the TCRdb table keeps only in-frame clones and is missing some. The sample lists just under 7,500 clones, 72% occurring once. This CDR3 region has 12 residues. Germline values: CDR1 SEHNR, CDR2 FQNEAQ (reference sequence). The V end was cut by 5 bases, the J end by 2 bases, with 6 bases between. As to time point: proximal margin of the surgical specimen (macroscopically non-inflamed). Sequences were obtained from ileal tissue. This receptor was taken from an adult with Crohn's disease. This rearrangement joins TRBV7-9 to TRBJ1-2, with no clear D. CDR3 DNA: TGTGCCAGCAGCCGAGACAACTATGGCTACACCTTC. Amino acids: CASSRDNYGYTF.